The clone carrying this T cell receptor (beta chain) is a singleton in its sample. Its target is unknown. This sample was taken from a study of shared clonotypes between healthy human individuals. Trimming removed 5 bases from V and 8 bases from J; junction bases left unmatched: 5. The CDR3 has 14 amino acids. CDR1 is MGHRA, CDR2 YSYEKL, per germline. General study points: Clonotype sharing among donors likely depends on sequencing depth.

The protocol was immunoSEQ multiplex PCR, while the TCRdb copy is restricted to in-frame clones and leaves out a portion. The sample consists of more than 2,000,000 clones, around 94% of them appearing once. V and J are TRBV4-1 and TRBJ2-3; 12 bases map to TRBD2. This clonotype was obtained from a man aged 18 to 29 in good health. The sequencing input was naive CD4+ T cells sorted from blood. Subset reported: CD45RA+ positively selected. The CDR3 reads CASSSSGGAGTQYF. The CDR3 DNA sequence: TGCGCCAGCAGCTCTAGCGGGGGGGCTGGTACGCAGTATTTT.